The next 7 T cell receptor beta chains were all read from a single sample in a study of regulatory T cells in long-lasting Graves disease. Time point: persistent/refractory GD, antithyroid drugs over 5 years with positive TRAb. TCR sequences were obtained from RNA taken from PBMCs. Building of the TCR beta libraries involved iRepertoire HTBI primers and Arm-PCR of CDR3 regions. TCRdb reprocessed the multiplex PCR reads with MiXCR, giving one entry per CDR3 protein. The sample holds 310,000 or so distinct CDR3 sequences; roughly a fifth are singletons and the top ten take roughly three fifths. Here the sequenced sample was peripheral blood mononuclear cells (PBMCs), taken when the disease was refractory, from a patient treated with antithyroid drugs. The receptors were gathered from a female donor with Graves disease.

This clonotype occurred many times. This chain links TRBV12-3 or TRBV12-4 with TRBJ2-5; 11 nucleotides match TRBD2. This CDR3 contains 16 residues. The V segment lost 5 bases and the J segment 1 base; nucleotides outside the gene matches: 6. The CDR3 protein is CASSPRLAGSQETQYF. In nucleotides, the CDR3 is TGTGCCAGCAGTCCACGACTAGCGGGATCCCAAGAGACCCAGTACTTC.

V gene TRBV20-1 combines with J gene TRBJ1-5; D gene uncertain. With 3 bases removed from V and 3 bases from J, the gap between germline ends came to 12 bases. This CDR3 spans 14 amino acids. CDR1 is DFQATT, CDR2 SNEGSKA, per germline (reference sequence). The CDR3 DNA sequence: TGCAGTGCTAGGCCCCCAGAGATCAATCAGCCCCAGCATTTT. Protein product: CSARPPEINQPQHF.

The chain uses TRBV28 and TRBJ2-1; D might be TRBD2 (5 bases). Trimming shortened V by 3 bases and J by 4 bases, and 16 bases separated the two germline ends. The CDR3 sequence is 16 residues long. The V gene's germline CDR1 is MDHEN and CDR2 SYDVKM. The DNA of the CDR3 is TGTGCCAGCAGTTTTCTCCCTAGCCATCTATACAATGAGCAGTTCTTC. Protein product: CASSFLPSHLYNEQFF.

At least ten counts were recorded for this clonotype. V usage is TRBV28 and J usage is TRBJ2-2; the match to TRBD1 covers 8 bases. Germline CDR1 reads MDHEN; CDR2 reads SYDVKM. CDR3 length equals 17 residues. Trimming at V came to 3 bases and at J to 0 bases, leaving 6 bases not matched to a gene. CDR3 in DNA: TGTGCCAGCAGTTTCTCCAGGGGGCAGGCGAACACCGGGGAGCTGTTTTTT. Translation: CASSFSRGQANTGELFF.

The CDR3 DNA follows: TGTGCCAGCAGCCCGGAGGGGCCCTCTGGGGCCAACGTCCTGACTTTC. Translating it yields CASSPEGPSGANVLTF. The V call is TRBV5-5, the J call TRBJ2-6; D is possibly TRBD2 (6 bases). V was shortened by 4 bases and J by 0 bases, with 11 bases between the two germline ends. The germline V gene has CDR1 SGHKS and CDR2 YYEKEE (reference sequence). The CDR3 is 16 amino acids.

This clonotype occurred a few times. Compared with germline, one end of the junction differs, possibly owing to a read error. V gene TRBV28 combines with J gene TRBJ1-2, with D uncertain. This CDR3 is built from 14 residues. Germline values: CDR1 MDHEN, CDR2 SYDVKM. This chain's CDR3 is CVSSLTRGLYGYTF. CDR3 coding DNA: TGTGTCAGCAGTTTAACCCGCGGACTATATGGCTACACCTTC.

This clonotype was counted many times. The V call is TRBV29-1, the J call TRBJ1-2, with no clear D. Trimming cost V 3 bases and J 3 bases, with 17 bases left between them. Per the germline V gene, CDR1 is SQVTM and CDR2 is ANQGSEA. This CDR3 has 15 amino acids. CDR3 in amino acids: CSVDTRLGQDYGYTF. The CDR3 DNA reads TGCAGCGTTGATACGCGACTCGGCCAGGACTATGGCTACACCTTC.